This TCR beta chain was recorded in a study of blood T cell repertoires in COVID-19. Study context: Samples representing acute and convalescent COVID-19 were sourced from the United States, Italy and Spain. T cells, B-cell-depleted T cells, or PBMCs supplied cDNA or gDNA.

This clone occurred once. J was trimmed by 1 base and V by 4 bases; bases with no gene match: 7. The CDR3 spans 16 residues. Per germline, CDR1 SGHDT and CDR2 YYEEEE. Per the original data handling: How many nucleated cells were present was estimated from reference gene primer amplification. Data came from immunoSEQ multiplex PCR; TCRdb stores just in-frame clones and leaves some out. For V, J and clone size, that table is used; D and trimming come from the DNA. The data hold approximately 350,000 clones, with around 91% observed a single time. The TCR comes from a woman aged 18-29 years who had recovered from COVID-19. The J gene is TRBJ1-2, the V gene TRBV5-6, with TRBD1 identical over 10 bases. Material: peripheral blood. The chain's CDR3 is CASSNSGTGDNYGYTF. In DNA form, the CDR3 reads TGTGCCAGCAGCAACTCAGGGACAGGGGATAACTATGGCTACACCTTC.